Following are 3 T cell receptor beta chains from one sample sequenced in a study of blood T cell repertoires in COVID-19. The data were produced by immunoSEQ multiplex PCR, yet TCRdb's version contains in-frame clones alone and is incomplete. The data hold roughly 220,000 clones, with around 91% observed a single time. Sample: PBMCs or T cells enriched from blood (not recorded which). These receptors all come from a woman under 30 in a cohort exposed to, infected with or recovered from COVID-19 (not recorded which).

The chain recombines TRBV7-3 with TRBJ1-2; tentative D call: TRBD1 (6 bases). Germline values: CDR1 SGHTA, CDR2 FQGTGA. The CDR3 is 13 residues long. V lost 2 bases to trimming and J lost 2 bases, with 6 bases between them. CDR3 amino acids: CASSLQGNYGYTF. CDR3 DNA: TGTGCCAGCAGCTTACAGGGGAACTATGGCTACACCTTC.

This clone is a singleton in its sample. The chain couples TRBV14 to TRBJ2-1, with D perhaps matching TRBD2 (6 bases). Germline CDR1 is SGHDN and CDR2 is FVKESK. Trimming took off 2 bases at V and 4 bases at J, with 21 bases between the two ends. The CDR3 loop spans 18 amino acids. The DNA of the CDR3 is TGTGCCAGCAGCCAACAGGTCCGACTAGAGAGACTTTACAATGAGCAGTTCTTC. Translation gives CASSQQVRLERLYNEQFF.

V gene TRBV7-9 combines with J gene TRBJ1-4, with D unresolved. The length of the CDR3 is 11 residues. V lost 5 bases and J lost 15, with 13 bases in between. Germline V gene data show CDR1 as SEHNR and CDR2 as FQNEAQ (reference sequence). CDR3: CASSPGSIVFF. As DNA, the CDR3 is TGTGCCAGCAGCCCAGGATCTATAGTGTTTTTT.